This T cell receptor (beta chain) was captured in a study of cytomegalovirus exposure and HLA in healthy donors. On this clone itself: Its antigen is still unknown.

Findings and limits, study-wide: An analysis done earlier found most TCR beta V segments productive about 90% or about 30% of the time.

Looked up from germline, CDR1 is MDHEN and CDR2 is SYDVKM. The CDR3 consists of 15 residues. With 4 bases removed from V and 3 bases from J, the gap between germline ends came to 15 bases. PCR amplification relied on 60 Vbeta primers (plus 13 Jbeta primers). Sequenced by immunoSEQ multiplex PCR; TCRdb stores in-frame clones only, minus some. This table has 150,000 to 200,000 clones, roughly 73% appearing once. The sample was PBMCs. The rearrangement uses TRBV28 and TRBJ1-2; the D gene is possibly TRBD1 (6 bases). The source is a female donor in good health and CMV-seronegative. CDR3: CASSSPRAGDYGYTF. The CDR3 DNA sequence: TGTGCCAGCAGTTCCCCCAGGGCAGGGGACTATGGCTACACCTTC.